This is a list of T cell receptor beta chains from one sample in a study of regulatory T cells in long-lasting Graves disease. TCRdb analysed the multiplex PCR reads with MiXCR anew, one entry per CDR3 protein. The sample has about 470,000 distinct CDR3 sequences; under 15% are singletons. A further study also used this sample, focusing on T cells in Graves' hyperthyroidism and ophthalmopathy.

Sample: peripheral blood mononuclear cells (PBMCs), taken at new diagnosis, from a patient treated with antithyroid drugs. The receptors stem from a woman in her twenties or thirties with Graves disease. The CDR3 runs from the conserved cysteine through the conserved F or W. The order of the fields is J gene, D gene, V gene, clone size, CDR3 DNA, CDR3 protein. The D gene is left open where the match is weak. Size tells how often a clone was seen (once, few, many) or the class of an expanded clone, and some rows leave it out.

TRBJ1-1 | NA | TRBV11-2 | many | TGTGCCAGCAGCTCCGGAGGTGAAGCTTTCTTT | CASSSGGEAFF
TRBJ2-2 | NA | TRBV6-1 | NA | TGTGCCAGCAGCCCCGGGACCCGGGCCGGGGAGCTGCTTTTT | CASSPGTRAGELLF
TRBJ2-7 | TRBD2 | TRBV19 | many | TGTGCCAGTAGACAGGGGACTAGCTTCGGCGAGCAGTACTTC | CASRQGTSFGEQYF
TRBJ2-1 | TRBD2 | TRBV28 | many | TGTGCCAGCAGTTCACTAGCGGGAGGTTCCTACAATGAGCAGTTCTTC | CASSSLAGGSYNEQFF
TRBJ2-7 | TRBD2 | TRBV5-1 | few | TGCGCCAGCAGCTTGGGACTAGCGCCTTCCTACGAGCAGTACTTC | CASSLGLAPSYEQYF
TRBJ2-2 | NA | TRBV28 | many | TGTGCCAGCAGTGTCCTCTCAGGGTCGGCCGGGGAGCTGTTTTTT | CASSVLSGSAGELFF
TRBJ2-7 | TRBD2 | TRBV4-1 | NA | TGCGCCAGCAGCCAAGCCAGGACTAGCGGGAGCTACGAGCAGTACTTC | CASSQARTSGSYEQYF
TRBJ2-5 | NA | TRBV7-9 | NA | TGTGCCAGCACCATAGGTGCGGGAAAGCCTCAAGAGACCCAGTACTTC | CASTIGAGKPQETQYF
TRBJ1-6 | NA | TRBV10-2 | NA | TGCGCCAGCAGTGAGGAAACGAGGGTAGACTCACCCCTCCACTTT | CASSEETRVDSPLHF
TRBJ1-5 | NA | TRBV7-9 | many | TGTGCCAGCAGCTTAGCGGGGGGCGATCAGCCCCAGCATTTT | CASSLAGGDQPQHF